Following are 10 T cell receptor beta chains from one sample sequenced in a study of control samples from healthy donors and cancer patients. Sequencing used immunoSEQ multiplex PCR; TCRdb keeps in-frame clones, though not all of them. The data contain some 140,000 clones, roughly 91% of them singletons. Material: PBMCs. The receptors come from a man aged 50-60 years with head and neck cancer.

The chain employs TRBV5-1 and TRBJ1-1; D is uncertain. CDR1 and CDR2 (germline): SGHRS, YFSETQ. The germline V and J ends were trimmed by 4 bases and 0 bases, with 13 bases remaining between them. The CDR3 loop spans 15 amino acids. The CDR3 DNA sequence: TGCGCCAGCAGCCACCCGGGAGTCATGAACACTGAAGCTTTCTTT. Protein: CASSHPGVMNTEAFF.

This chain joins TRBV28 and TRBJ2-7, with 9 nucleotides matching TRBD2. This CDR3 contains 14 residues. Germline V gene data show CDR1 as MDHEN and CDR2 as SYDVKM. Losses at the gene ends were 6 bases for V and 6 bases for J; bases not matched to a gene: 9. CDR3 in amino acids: CASRLNGGRAEQYF. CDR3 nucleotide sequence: TGTGCCAGCAGGCTAAATGGCGGGAGGGCCGAGCAGTACTTC.

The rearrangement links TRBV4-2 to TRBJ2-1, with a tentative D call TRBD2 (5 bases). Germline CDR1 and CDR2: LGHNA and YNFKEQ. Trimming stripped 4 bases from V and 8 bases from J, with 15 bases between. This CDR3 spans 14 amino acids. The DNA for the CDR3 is TGTGCCAGCAGCCTAGCGTCAACCCCGGATGAGCAGTTCTTC. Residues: CASSLASTPDEQFF.

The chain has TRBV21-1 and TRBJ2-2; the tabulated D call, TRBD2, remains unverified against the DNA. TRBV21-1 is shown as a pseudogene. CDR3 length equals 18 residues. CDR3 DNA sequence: TGTGCCAGCTTGCCCGAGGAGCTAGCGGGAGTAGAACACCGGGGAGCTGTTTTT. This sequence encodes CASLPEELAGVEHRGAVF.

The CDR3 nucleotides are TGTGCCAGCTCACCACCTCGCGGGAGCGTCTCCTACGAGCAGTACTTC. As protein: CASSPPRGSVSYEQYF. The V gene is TRBV18, the J gene TRBJ2-7, with 7 bases fitting TRBD2. Looked up from germline, CDR1 is KGHSH and CDR2 is LQKENI. The CDR3 loop spans 16 amino acids. V trimming: 0 bases; J trimming: 0 bases; junction bases outside the gene matches: 5.

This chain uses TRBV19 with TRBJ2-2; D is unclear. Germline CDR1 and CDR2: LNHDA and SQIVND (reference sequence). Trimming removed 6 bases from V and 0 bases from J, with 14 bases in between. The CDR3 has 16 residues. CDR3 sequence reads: CASRHFHPSNTGELFF. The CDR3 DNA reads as TGTGCCAGTAGACACTTCCACCCCTCGAACACCGGGGAGCTGTTTTTT.

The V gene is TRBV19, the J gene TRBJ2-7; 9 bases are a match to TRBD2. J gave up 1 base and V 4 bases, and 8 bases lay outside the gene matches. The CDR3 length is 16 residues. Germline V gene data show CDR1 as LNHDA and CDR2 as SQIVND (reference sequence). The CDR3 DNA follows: TGTGCCAGTAGTAGCGCGGGAGGGCCCCGGTCCTACGAGCAGTACTTC. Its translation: CASSSAGGPRSYEQYF. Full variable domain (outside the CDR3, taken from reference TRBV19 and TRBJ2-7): DGGITQSPKYLFRKEGQNVTLSCEQNLNHDAMYWYRQDPGQGLRLIYYSQIVNDFQKGDIAEGYSVSREKKESFPLTVTSAQKNPTAFYLCASSSAGGPRSYEQYFGPGTRLTVT.

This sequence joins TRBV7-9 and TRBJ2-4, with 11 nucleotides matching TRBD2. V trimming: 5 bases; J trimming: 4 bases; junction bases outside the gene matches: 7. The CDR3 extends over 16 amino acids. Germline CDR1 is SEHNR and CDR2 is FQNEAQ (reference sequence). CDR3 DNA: TGTGCCAGCAGCACTCCGGGACTAGCGGCGAAAAACATTCAGTACTTC. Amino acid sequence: CASSTPGLAAKNIQYF.

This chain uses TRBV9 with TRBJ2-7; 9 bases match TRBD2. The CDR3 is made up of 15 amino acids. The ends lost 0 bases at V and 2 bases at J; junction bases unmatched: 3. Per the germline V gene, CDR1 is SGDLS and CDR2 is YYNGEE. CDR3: CASSVEGGGAYEQYF. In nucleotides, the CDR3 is TGTGCCAGCAGCGTAGAGGGCGGGGGGGCCTACGAGCAGTACTTC. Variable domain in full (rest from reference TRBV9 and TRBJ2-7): DSGVTQTPKHLITATGQRVTLRCSPRSGDLSVYWYQQSLDQGLQFLIQYYNGEERAKGNILERFSAQQFPDLHSELNLSSLELGDSALYFCASSVEGGGAYEQYFGPGTRLTVT.

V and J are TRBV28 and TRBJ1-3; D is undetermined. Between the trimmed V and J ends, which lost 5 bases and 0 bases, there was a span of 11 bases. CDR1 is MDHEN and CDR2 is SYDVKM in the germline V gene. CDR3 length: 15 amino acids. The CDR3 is CASSPTPISGNTIYF. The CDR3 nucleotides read TGTGCCAGCAGTCCAACACCAATCTCTGGAAACACCATATATTTT.